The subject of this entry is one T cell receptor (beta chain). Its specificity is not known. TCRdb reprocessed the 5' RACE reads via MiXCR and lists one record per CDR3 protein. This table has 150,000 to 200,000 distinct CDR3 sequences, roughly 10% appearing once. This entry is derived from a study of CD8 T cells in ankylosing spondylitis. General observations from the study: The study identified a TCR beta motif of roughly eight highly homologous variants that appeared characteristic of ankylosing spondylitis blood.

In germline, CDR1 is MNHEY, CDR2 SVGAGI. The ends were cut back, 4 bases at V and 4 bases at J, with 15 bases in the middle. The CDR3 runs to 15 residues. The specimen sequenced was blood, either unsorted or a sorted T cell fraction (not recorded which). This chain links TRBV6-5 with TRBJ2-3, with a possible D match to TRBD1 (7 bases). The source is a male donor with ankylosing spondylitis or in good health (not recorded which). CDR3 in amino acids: CASSFNRGGADTQYF. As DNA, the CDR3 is TGTGCCAGCAGTTTCAACAGGGGAGGAGCAGATACGCAGTATTTT.